These T cell receptor beta chains were read from a single sample in a study of T-cell reconstitution after alpha-beta-depleted transplantation in children. Each CDR3 protein gets one entry after TCRdb re-called the PCR reads with MiXCR. The sample shows approximately 650,000 distinct CDR3 sequences, about an eighth of them seen only once. The sequences come from PBMCs, collected before TCRalphabeta/CD19-depleted stem cell transplant. Every receptor here comes from a girl aged 2 to 9 with congenital amegakaryocytic thrombocytopenia, due to receive a stem cell transplant. CDR3s include the opening cysteine and the closing phenylalanine or tryptophan. A D gene is named only where the DNA matches it firmly. Only part of the rows carry a size: once, few, many, or a class if the clone is expanded.

cdr3_nt: TGTGCCAGCAGTTTCGGACTAGCGGCGAACACCGGGGAGCTGTTTTTT; cdr3_aa: CASSFGLAANTGELFF; clone_size: many; v_call: TRBV12-3/TRBV12-4; d_call: TRBD2; j_call: TRBJ2-2
cdr3_nt: TGCAGTGCTAGTAGGGCGACAGGTCCTAGCACAGATACGCAGTATTTT; cdr3_aa: CSASRATGPSTDTQYF; clone_size: many; v_call: TRBV20-1; d_call: -; j_call: TRBJ2-3
cdr3_nt: TGCGCCAGCAGGGGGGACGACTATGGCTACACCTTC; cdr3_aa: CASRGDDYGYTF; clone_size: many; v_call: TRBV5-1; d_call: -; j_call: TRBJ1-2
cdr3_nt: TGCGCCAGCAGCTTGAACAGTGGGAGCGGTCAGCCCCAGCATTTT; cdr3_aa: CASSLNSGSGQPQHF; clone_size: many; v_call: TRBV5-1; d_call: -; j_call: TRBJ1-5
cdr3_nt: TGTGCCATCAGTGAGAATAGCGGGAGTGGCGATGAGCAGTTCTTC; cdr3_aa: CAISENSGSGDEQFF; clone_size: many; v_call: TRBV10-3; d_call: TRBD2; j_call: TRBJ2-1
cdr3_nt: TGTGCCAGCAGCGCCGGACTAGCGGCCTACAATGAGCAGTTCTTC; cdr3_aa: CASSAGLAAYNEQFF; clone_size: -; v_call: TRBV7-2; d_call: TRBD2; j_call: TRBJ2-1
cdr3_nt: TGTGCCATTTCTTATAACTATGGCTACACCTTC; cdr3_aa: CAISYNYGYTF; clone_size: few; v_call: TRBV19; d_call: -; j_call: TRBJ1-2
cdr3_nt: TGCGCCAGCGCTATCTCCGGATACTACGAGCAGTACTTC; cdr3_aa: CASAISGYYEQYF; clone_size: many; v_call: TRBV5-1; d_call: -; j_call: TRBJ2-7
cdr3_nt: TGTGCCAGCAGCTTTTTCAGGTCACGTCAGCCCCAGCATTTT; cdr3_aa: CASSFFRSRQPQHF; clone_size: few; v_call: TRBV7-2; d_call: -; j_call: TRBJ1-5
cdr3_nt: TGCGCCAGCAGCTTGCGGGTCGGGGGCAATAACATTCAGTACTTC; cdr3_aa: CASSLRVGGNNIQYF; clone_size: -; v_call: TRBV5-1; d_call: -; j_call: TRBJ2-4
cdr3_nt: TGTGCTAGTGGTTTACCGGGACTAGCGGGAGGGGACGAGCAGTACTTC; cdr3_aa: CASGLPGLAGGDEQYF; clone_size: -; v_call: TRBV12-5; d_call: TRBD2; j_call: TRBJ2-7
cdr3_nt: TGTGCCAGCAGCCCCACGAGCGGGAGGAGGGGAGCCGGGGAGCTGTTTTTT; cdr3_aa: CASSPTSGRRGAGELFF; clone_size: -; v_call: TRBV7-9; d_call: TRBD2; j_call: TRBJ2-2
cdr3_nt: TGTGCCACACGCACTTCCATGAACACTGAAGCTTTCTTT; cdr3_aa: CATRTSMNTEAFF; clone_size: -; v_call: TRBV19; d_call: -; j_call: TRBJ1-1
cdr3_nt: TGTGCCAGCAGCCAAGATCGAGAAGTCCTAATAAATGAGCAGTTCTTC; cdr3_aa: CASSQDREVLINEQFF; clone_size: many; v_call: TRBV4-2; d_call: -; j_call: TRBJ2-1
cdr3_nt: TGTGCCAGCAGCACTCTTGGGGCCAACGTCCTGACTTTC; cdr3_aa: CASSTLGANVLTF; clone_size: many; v_call: TRBV5-6; d_call: -; j_call: TRBJ2-6
cdr3_nt: TGCAGCGCCCACCGACTAGTCAATGAGCAGTTCTTC; cdr3_aa: CSAHRLVNEQFF; clone_size: many; v_call: TRBV29-1; d_call: -; j_call: TRBJ2-1
cdr3_nt: TGTGCCATCTCGGCCGGAGGACAAGAGACCCAGTACTTC; cdr3_aa: CAISAGGQETQYF; clone_size: many; v_call: TRBV10-3; d_call: -; j_call: TRBJ2-5
cdr3_nt: TGCGCCAGCAGCTGGAATACTGAGAACACTGAAGCTTTCTTT; cdr3_aa: CASSWNTENTEAFF; clone_size: many; v_call: TRBV5-1; d_call: -; j_call: TRBJ1-1
cdr3_nt: TGCGCCAGCGGAGGGACAGGAGGCCCCGTAAATGCTGAAGCTTTCTTT; cdr3_aa: CASGGTGGPVNAEAFF; clone_size: many; v_call: TRBV10-2; d_call: TRBD1; j_call: TRBJ1-1
cdr3_nt: TGTGCCAGCAGCCCGTCCGGGGGGGGTAACGAGCAGTACTTC; cdr3_aa: CASSPSGGGNEQYF; clone_size: few; v_call: TRBV12-3/TRBV12-4; d_call: TRBD2; j_call: TRBJ2-7
cdr3_nt: TGCGCCAGCAGCCAAGGTCCTTGGACTAGCCTGGATGAGCAGTTCTTC; cdr3_aa: CASSQGPWTSLDEQFF; clone_size: few; v_call: TRBV4-1; d_call: TRBD2; j_call: TRBJ2-1
cdr3_nt: TGTGCCAGCAGTGTGGTCGGCAGCTCCTACGAGCAGTACTTC; cdr3_aa: CASSVVGSSYEQYF; clone_size: few; v_call: TRBV6-1; d_call: -; j_call: TRBJ2-7
cdr3_nt: TGCAGTGCTAGTGGTTCCGGGGAGCTGTTTTTT; cdr3_aa: CSASGSGELFF; clone_size: many; v_call: TRBV20-1; d_call: -; j_call: TRBJ2-2
cdr3_nt: TGTGCCAGCAGTTACGGGTTAGGGGGCTCTAACCACGAGCAGTACTTC; cdr3_aa: CASSYGLGGSNHEQYF; clone_size: -; v_call: TRBV6-5; d_call: TRBD1; j_call: TRBJ2-7
cdr3_nt: TGCGCCAGCAGCTTACAGGAAGCCTACGAGCAGTACTTC; cdr3_aa: CASSLQEAYEQYF; clone_size: many; v_call: TRBV5-1; d_call: -; j_call: TRBJ2-7